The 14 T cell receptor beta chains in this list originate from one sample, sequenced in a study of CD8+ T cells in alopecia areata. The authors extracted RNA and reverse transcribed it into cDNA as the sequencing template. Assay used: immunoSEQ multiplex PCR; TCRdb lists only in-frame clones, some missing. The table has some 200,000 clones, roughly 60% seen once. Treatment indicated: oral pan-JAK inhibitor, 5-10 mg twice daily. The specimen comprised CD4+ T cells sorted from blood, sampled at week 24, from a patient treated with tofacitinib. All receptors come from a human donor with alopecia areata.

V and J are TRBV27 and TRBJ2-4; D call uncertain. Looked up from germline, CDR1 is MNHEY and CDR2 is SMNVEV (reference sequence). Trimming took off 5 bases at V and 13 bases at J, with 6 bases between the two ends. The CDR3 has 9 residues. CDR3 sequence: CASSLEQYF. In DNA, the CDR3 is TGTGCCAGCAGTCTGGAGCAGTACTTC.

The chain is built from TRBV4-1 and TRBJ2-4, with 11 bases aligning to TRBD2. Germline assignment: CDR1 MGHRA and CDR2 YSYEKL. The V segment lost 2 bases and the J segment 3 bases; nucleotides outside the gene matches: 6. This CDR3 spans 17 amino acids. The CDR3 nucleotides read TGCGCCAGCAGCCAACCCTTTCTAGCGGGGGGCAAAAACATTCAGTACTTC. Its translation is CASSQPFLAGGKNIQYF.

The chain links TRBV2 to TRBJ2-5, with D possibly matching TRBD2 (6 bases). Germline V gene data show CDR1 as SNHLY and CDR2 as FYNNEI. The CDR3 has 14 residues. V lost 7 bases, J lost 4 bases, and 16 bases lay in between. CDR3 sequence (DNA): TGTGCCAGCAATCTTTCGGGGAGGAGAGAGACCCAGTACTTC. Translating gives CASNLSGRRETQYF.

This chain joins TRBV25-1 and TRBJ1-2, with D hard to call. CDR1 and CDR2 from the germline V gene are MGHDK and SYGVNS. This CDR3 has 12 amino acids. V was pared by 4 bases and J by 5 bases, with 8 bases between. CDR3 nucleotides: TGTGCCAGCAGTGGGTACGGGTATGGCTACACCTTC. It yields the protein CASSGYGYGYTF.

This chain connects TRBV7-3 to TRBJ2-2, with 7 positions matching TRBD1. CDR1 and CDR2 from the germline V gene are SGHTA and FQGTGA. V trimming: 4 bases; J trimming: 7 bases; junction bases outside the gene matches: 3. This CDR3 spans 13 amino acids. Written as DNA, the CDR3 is TGTGCCAGCAGCTACAGGGGTAACGGGGAGCTGTTTTTT. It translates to CASSYRGNGELFF.

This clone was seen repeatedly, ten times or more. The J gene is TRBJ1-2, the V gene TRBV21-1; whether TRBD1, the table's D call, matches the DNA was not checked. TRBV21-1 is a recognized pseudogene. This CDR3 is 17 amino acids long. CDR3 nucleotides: TGTGCCAGCAGCAAATTCGGGACAGGGGTCCGGAACTATGGCTACACCTTC. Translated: CASSKFGTGVRNYGYTF.

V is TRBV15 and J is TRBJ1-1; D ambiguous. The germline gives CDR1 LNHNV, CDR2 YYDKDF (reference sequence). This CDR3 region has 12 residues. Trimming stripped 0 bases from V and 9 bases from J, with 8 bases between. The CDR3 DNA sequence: TGTGCCACCAGCAGAGATGCCAGGCAAGCTTTCTTT. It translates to CATSRDARQAFF.

The CDR3 bases are TGTGCCAGCAGCTTACTGAATGAGCAGTTCTTC. The encoded protein is CASSLLNEQFF. The chain uses TRBV7-9 and TRBJ2-1, with D unresolved. The germline V and J ends were trimmed by 2 bases and 7 bases, with 3 bases remaining between them. Germline V CDR1 and CDR2: SEHNR, FQNEAQ (reference sequence). This CDR3 has 11 amino acids.

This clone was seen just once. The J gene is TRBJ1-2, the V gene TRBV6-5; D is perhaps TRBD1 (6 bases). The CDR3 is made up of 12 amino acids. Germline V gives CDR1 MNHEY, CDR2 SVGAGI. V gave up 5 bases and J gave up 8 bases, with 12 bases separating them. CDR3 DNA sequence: TGTGCCAGCAGTACCCCGACAGGCGGCTACACCTTC. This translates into CASSTPTGGYTF.

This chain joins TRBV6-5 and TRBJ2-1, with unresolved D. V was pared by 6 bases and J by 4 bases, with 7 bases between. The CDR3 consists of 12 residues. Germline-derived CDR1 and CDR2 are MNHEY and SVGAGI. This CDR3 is CASSPSYNEQFF. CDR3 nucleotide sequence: TGTGCCAGCAGCCCCTCTTACAATGAGCAGTTCTTC.

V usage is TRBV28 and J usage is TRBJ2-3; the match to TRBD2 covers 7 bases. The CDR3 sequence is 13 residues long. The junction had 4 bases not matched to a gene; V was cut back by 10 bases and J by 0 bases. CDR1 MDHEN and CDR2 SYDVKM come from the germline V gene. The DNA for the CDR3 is TGTGCCATTGAGCGGGACAGCACAGATACGCAGTATTTT. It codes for CAIERDSTDTQYF.

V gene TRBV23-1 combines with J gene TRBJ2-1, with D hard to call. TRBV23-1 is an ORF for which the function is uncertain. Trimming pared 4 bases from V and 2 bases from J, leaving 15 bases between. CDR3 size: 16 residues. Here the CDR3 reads CASSPDRSNPYNEQFF. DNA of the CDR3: TGCGCCAGCAGTCCGGATAGAAGTAACCCCTACAATGAGCAGTTCTTC.

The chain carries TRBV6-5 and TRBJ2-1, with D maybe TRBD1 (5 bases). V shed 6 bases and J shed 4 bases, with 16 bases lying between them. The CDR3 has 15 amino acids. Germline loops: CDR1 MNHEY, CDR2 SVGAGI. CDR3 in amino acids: CASRPTAAKYNEQFF. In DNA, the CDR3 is TGTGCCAGCAGACCGACAGCAGCCAAATACAATGAGCAGTTCTTC.

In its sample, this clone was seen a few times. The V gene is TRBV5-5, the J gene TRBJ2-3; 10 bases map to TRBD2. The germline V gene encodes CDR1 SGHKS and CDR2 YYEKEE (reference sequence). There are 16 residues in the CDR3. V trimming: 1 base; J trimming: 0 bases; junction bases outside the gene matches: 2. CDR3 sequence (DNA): TGTGCCAGCAGCTTGACTAGCGGGGTGAGCACAGATACGCAGTATTTT. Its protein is CASSLTSGVSTDTQYF.